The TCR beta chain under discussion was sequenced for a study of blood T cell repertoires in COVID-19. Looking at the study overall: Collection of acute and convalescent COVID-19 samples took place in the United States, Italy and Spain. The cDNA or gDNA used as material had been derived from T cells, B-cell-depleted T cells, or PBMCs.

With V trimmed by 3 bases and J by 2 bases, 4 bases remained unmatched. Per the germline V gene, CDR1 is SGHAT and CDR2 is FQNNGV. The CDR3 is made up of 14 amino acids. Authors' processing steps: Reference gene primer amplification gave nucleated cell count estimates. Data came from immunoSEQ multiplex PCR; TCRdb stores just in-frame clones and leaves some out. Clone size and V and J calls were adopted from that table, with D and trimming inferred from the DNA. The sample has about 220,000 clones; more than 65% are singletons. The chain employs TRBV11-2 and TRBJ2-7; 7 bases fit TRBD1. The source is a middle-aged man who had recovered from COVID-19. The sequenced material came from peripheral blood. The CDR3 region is CASSLRQGPYEQYF. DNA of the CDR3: TGTGCCAGCAGCTTGCGACAGGGCCCCTACGAGCAGTACTTC.